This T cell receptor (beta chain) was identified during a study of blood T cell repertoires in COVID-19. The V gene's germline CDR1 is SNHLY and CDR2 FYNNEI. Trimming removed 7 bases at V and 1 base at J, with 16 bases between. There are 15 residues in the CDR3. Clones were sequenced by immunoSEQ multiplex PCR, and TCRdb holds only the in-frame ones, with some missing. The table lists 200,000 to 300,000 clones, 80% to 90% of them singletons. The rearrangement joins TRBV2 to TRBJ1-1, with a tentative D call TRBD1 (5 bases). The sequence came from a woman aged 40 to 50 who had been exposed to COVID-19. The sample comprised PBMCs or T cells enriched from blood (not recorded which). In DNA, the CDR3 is TGTGCCAGCATTGGGGCGCGATACAGGAACACTGAAGCTTTCTTT. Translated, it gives CASIGARYRNTEAFF. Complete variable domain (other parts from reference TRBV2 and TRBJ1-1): EPEVTQTPSHQVTQMGQEVILRCVPISNHLYFYWYRQILGQKVEFLVSFYNNEISEKSEIFDDQFSVERPDGSNFTLKIRSTKLEDSAMYFCASIGARYRNTEAFFGQGTRLTVV.